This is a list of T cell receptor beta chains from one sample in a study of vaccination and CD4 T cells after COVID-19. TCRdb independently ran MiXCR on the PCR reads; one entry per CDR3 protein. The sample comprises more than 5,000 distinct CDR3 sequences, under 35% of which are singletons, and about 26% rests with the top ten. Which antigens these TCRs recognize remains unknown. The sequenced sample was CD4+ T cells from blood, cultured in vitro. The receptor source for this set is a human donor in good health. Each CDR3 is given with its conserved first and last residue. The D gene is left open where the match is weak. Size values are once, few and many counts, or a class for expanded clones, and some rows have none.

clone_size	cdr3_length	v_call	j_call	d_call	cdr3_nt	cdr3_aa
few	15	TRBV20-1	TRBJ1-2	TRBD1	TGCAGTGCCCCTAAACGGGACAGGGGGCGTCAAGGCTACACCTTC	CSAPKRDRGRQGYTF
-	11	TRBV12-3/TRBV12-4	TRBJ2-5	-	TGTGCCAGCAGAAGCCTAGAGACCCAGTACTTC	CASRSLETQYF
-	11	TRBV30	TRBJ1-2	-	TGTGCCTGGAGTGCTGCTTTCGGATACACCTTC	CAWSAAFGYTF
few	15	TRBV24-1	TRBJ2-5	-	TGTGCCACCAGTGAGGCCCAGGGGGGGATAGAGACCCAGTACTTC	CATSEAQGGIETQYF
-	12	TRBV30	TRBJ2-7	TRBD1	TGTGCCTGGGAACAGGGGACCTACGAGCAGTACTTC	CAWEQGTYEQYF
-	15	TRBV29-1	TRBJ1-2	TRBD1	TGCAGCGTTGAGGGTAGACAGGGCCCCGTATGGGGCTACACCTTC	CSVEGRQGPVWGYTF
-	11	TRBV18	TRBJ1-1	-	TGTGCCAGCTCACCGGGGAGGGAAGCTTTCTTT	CASSPGREAFF
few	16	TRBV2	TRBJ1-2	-	TGTGCCAGCAGTGAAATGGGAGCAGGAGCTAACTATGGCTACACCTTC	CASSEMGAGANYGYTF
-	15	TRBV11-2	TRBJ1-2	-	TGTGCCAGCAGCTTAGGGGGGGTGTTACTCTATGGCTACACCTTC	CASSLGGVLLYGYTF
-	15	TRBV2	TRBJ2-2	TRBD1	TGTGCCAGCAGGGGGACAGGGGCAAGGACCGGGGAGCTGTTTTTT	CASRGTGARTGELFF
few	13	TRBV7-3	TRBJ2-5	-	TGTGCCAGCAGCCCGGCGCGGTCGGAGACCCAGTACTTC	CASSPARSETQYF
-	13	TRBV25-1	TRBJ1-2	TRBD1	TGTGCCAGCAGCGCCTATGACAGGGTCGGCTACACCTTC	CASSAYDRVGYTF
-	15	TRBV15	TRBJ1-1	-	TGTGCCACCAGCAGAAACTTCGACAGGAACACTGAAGCTTTCTTT	CATSRNFDRNTEAFF
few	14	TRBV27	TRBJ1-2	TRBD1	TGTGCCAGCAGCCGAGACAGGGGAGTTGGCGGCTACACCTTC	CASSRDRGVGGYTF
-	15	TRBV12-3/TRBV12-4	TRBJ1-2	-	TGTGCCAGCAGTCAAGAGACAGTAGCTAACTATGGCTACACCTTC	CASSQETVANYGYTF
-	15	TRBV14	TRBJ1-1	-	TGTGCCAGCAGCCCAGCAGGGGCTCTGAACACTGAAGCTTTCTTT	CASSPAGALNTEAFF
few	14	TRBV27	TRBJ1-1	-	TGTGCCAGCAGTTTCGACAGGATGAACACTGAAGCTTTCTTT	CASSFDRMNTEAFF
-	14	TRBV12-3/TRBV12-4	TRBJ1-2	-	TGTGCCAGCAGTTTAAGATCAGTTAACTATGGCTACACCTTC	CASSLRSVNYGYTF
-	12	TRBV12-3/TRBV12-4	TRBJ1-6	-	TGTGCCAGCAGACTAGGAGGTTCACCCCTCCACTTT	CASRLGGSPLHF
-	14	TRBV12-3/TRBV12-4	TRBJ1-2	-	TGTGCCAGCAGTTTTAAACGGGGTATCTATGGCTACACCTTC	CASSFKRGIYGYTF
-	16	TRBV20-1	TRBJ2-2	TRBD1	TGCAGTGCTTCCGGGACAGGGGTAGTCAGCACCGGGGAGCTGTTTTTT	CSASGTGVVSTGELFF
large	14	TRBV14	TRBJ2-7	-	TGTGCCAGCAGCCAAGGGTCCGATTTCTACGAGCAGTACTTC	CASSQGSDFYEQYF
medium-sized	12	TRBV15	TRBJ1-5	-	TGTGCCACCAGCAGAGATAACCAGCCCCAGCATTTT	CATSRDNQPQHF
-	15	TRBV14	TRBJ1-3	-	TGTGCCAGCAGCCAGCCGGGGACAATGGGAAACACCATATATTTT	CASSQPGTMGNTIYF
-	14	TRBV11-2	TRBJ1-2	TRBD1	TGTGCCAGCAGCCCAGGGACAGGAGTTGGAGGCTACACCTTC	CASSPGTGVGGYTF
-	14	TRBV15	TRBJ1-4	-	TGTGCCACCTCCACAGGTGCAACTAATGAAAAACTGTTTTTT	CATSTGATNEKLFF
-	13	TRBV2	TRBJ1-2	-	TGTGCCAGCAGTGACAAAGGGGACTATGGCTACACCTTC	CASSDKGDYGYTF
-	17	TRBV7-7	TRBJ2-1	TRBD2	TGTGCTAGCAGCTTACTTGGAGCGGGGGCCGGTTTAGATGAGCAGTTCTTC	CASSLLGAGAGLDEQFF